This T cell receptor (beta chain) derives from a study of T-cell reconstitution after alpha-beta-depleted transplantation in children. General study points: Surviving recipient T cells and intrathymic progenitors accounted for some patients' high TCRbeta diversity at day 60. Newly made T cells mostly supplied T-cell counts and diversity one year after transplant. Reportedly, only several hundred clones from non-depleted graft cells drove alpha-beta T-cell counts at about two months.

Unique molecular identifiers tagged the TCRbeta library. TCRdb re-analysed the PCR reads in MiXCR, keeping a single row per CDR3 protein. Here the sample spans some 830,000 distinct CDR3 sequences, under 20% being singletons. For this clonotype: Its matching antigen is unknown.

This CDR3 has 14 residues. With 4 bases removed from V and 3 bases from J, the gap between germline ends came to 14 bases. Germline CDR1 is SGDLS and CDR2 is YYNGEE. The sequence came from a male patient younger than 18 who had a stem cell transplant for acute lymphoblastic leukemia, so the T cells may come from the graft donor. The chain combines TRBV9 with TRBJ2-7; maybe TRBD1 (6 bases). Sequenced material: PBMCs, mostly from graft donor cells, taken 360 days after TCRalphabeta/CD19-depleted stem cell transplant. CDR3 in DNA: TGTGCCAGCAGCCTCCGGGACACGAACTACGAGCAGTACTTC. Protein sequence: CASSLRDTNYEQYF.